This is a list of T cell receptor beta chains from one sample in a study of OX40 agonist ivuxolimab in advanced cancers. Sequencing was performed with immunoSEQ multiplex PCR; in TCRdb, only in-frame clones are kept and a portion is missing. The repertoire has roughly 100,000 clones, 85% to 95% of them found once; the top ten carry roughly 0.26%. The source was CD4+ or CD8+ T cells sorted from blood, collected in a trial of the OX40 agonist ivuxolimab. The receptor source for this set is an adult with an advanced solid tumor such as melanoma, head and neck, liver or kidney cancer. Each CDR3 is given with its conserved first and last residue. D genes are given only for firm matches. Clone size is shown for a subset of rows, as once, few, many or a class of expanded clone.

>-|TRBV6-6|TRBJ1-5|-
CASSYGGSGQPQHF
TGTGCCAGCAGTTACGGGGGGTCAGGTCAGCCCCAGCATTTT
>-|TRBV30|TRBJ1-3|-
CAWSPGISGNTIYF
TGTGCCTGGAGCCCAGGGATCTCTGGAAACACCATATATTTT
>-|TRBV6-5|TRBJ1-6|-
CASSYDEKNSSLHF
TGTGCCAGCAGTTACGACGAGAAAAATTCATCCCTCCACTTT
>-|TRBV9|TRBJ2-3|-
CASSVAPSTDTQYF
TGTGCCAGCAGCGTAGCGCCTAGCACAGATACGCAGTATTTT
>-|TRBV28|TRBJ2-7|-
CASRSALSYEQYF
TGTGCCAGCAGGAGCGCGTTATCCTACGAGCAGTACTTC
>-|TRBV7-3|TRBJ1-2|-
CASSVAGDGYTF
TGTGCCAGCAGCGTGGCAGGGGACGGCTACACCTTC
>-|TRBV28|TRBJ1-1|TRBD1
CASSLDRDITEAFF
TGTGCCAGCAGTCTCGACAGGGATATCACTGAAGCTTTCTTT
>-|TRBV5-1|TRBJ2-2|TRBD1
CASSSLGGANTGELFF
TGCGCCAGCAGCTCCCTAGGGGGCGCGAACACCGGGGAGCTGTTTTTT
>-|TRBV19|TRBJ1-1|TRBD1
CASSTGTGRTEAFF
TGTGCCAGTAGTACCGGGACAGGGAGGACTGAAGCTTTCTTT
>-|TRBV18|TRBJ1-5|-
CASSPNSENQPQHF
TGTGCCAGCTCACCAAACAGTGAAAATCAGCCCCAGCATTTT
>-|TRBV19|TRBJ2-2|-
CASSLRGAGELFF
TGTGCCAGTAGCTTAAGGGGAGCCGGGGAGCTGTTTTTT
>once|TRBV12-2|TRBJ1-5|-
CASRQIGSNQPQHF
TGTGCAAGTCGCCAAATAGGGAGCAATCAGCCCCAGCATTTT
>-|TRBV19|TRBJ2-2|-
CASSPPGGQDTGELFF
TGTGCCAGTAGCCCCCCGGGGGGCCAGGACACCGGGGAGCTGTTTTTT
>-|TRBV6-4|TRBJ2-3|-
CASSDALSTGTQYF
TGTGCCAGCAGTGACGCCCTCAGCACGGGTACGCAGTATTTT
>once|TRBV2|TRBJ1-5|-
CASSALPLSNQPQHF
TGTGCCAGCAGTGCCTTACCTCTAAGCAATCAGCCCCAGCATTTT
>-|TRBV5-6|TRBJ1-2|-
CASSLYRDAYGYTF
TGTGCCAGCAGCTTGTACAGGGACGCCTATGGCTACACCTTC
>-|TRBV28|TRBJ1-4|-
CASRHLRGADEKLFF
TGTGCCAGCAGACACCTCCGGGGGGCGGATGAAAAACTGTTTTTT
>-|TRBV13|TRBJ2-7|-
CASSLASINYEQYF
TGTGCCAGCAGCTTAGCCTCTATAAACTACGAGCAGTACTTC
>-|TRBV6-5|TRBJ1-5|TRBD1
CASSLQGNSNQPQHF
TGTGCCAGCAGTTTACAGGGGAATAGCAATCAGCCCCAGCATTTT
>-|TRBV11-3|TRBJ1-3|-
CASSSAANTIYF
TGTGCCAGCAGCTCAGCGGCAAACACCATATATTTT
>-|TRBV7-2|TRBJ2-1|TRBD2
CASSFQRAGYNEQFF
TGTGCCAGCAGCTTTCAACGAGCGGGGTACAATGAGCAGTTCTTC
>-|TRBV30|TRBJ1-5|TRBD1
CAWGAAGQGAYSNQPQHF
TGTGCCTGGGGGGCAGCGGGACAGGGGGCCTATAGCAATCAGCCCCAGCATTTT
>-|TRBV2|TRBJ2-1|TRBD2
CASSDGLAYNEQFF
TGTGCCAGCAGTGATGGACTAGCGTACAATGAGCAGTTCTTC
>-|TRBV7-2|TRBJ2-1|TRBD1
CASSLNRGNEQFF
TGTGCCAGCAGCTTAAACAGGGGCAATGAGCAGTTCTTC
>-|TRBV7-8|TRBJ1-5|TRBD1
CASSPTRDRGYNRPQHF
TGTGCCAGCAGTCCTACGAGGGACAGGGGATATAATCGGCCCCAGCATTTT
>-|TRBV5-1|TRBJ2-3|-
CASSANLVALTDTQYF
TGCGCCAGCAGCGCAAACCTAGTGGCCTTAACAGATACGCAGTATTTT
>-|TRBV7-3|TRBJ2-2|-
CASSPNTGELFF
TGTGCCAGCAGCCCGAACACCGGGGAGCTGTTTTTT
>-|TRBV28|TRBJ2-3|-
CASSPPLLGRLTDTQYF
TGTGCCAGCAGCCCCCCCCTTCTAGGACGGCTCACAGATACGCAGTATTTT
>-|TRBV5-4|TRBJ2-3|-
CASSLSDTQYF
TGTGCCAGCAGCTTATCAGATACGCAGTATTTT
>-|TRBV28|TRBJ2-5|TRBD1
CASSPPGTGRETQYF
TGTGCCAGCAGTCCCCCCGGGACAGGTAGAGAGACCCAGTACTTC
>-|TRBV4-3|TRBJ2-1|TRBD2
CASSQDTSGRAAEQFF
TGCGCCAGCAGCCAAGATACTAGCGGGAGGGCCGCTGAGCAGTTCTTC
>-|TRBV5-8|TRBJ1-2|-
CASSSQPRYGYTF
TGTGCCAGCAGCTCCCAGCCTCGGTATGGCTACACCTTC
>-|TRBV9|TRBJ1-5|-
CASSPPPHSNQPQHF
TGTGCCAGCAGCCCGCCGCCTCATAGCAATCAGCCCCAGCATTTT
>-|TRBV15|TRBJ1-6|-
CATSSGRGSPLHF
TGTGCCACCAGCAGCGGGCGAGGCTCACCCCTCCACTTT
>-|TRBV2|TRBJ1-5|-
CASSVNRARGQHF
TGTGCCAGCAGTGTTAACAGGGCTCGGGGCCAGCATTTT
>-|TRBV7-2|TRBJ1-2|-
CASSFYYGYTF
TGTGCCAGCAGCTTCTACTATGGCTACACCTTC
>-|TRBV6-4|TRBJ1-5|-
CASSAEYAQPQHF
TGTGCCAGCAGTGCAGAGTATGCCCAGCCCCAGCATTTT
>-|TRBV7-3|TRBJ2-5|-
CASSPGSSETQYF
TGTGCCAGCAGCCCCGGTTCGAGCGAGACCCAGTACTTC
>-|TRBV4-3|TRBJ2-2|-
CASSLRRGDTGELFF
TGCGCCAGCAGCCTCAGGAGAGGGGACACCGGGGAGCTGTTTTTT
>-|TRBV6-5|TRBJ2-7|-
CASRGGSLVNEQYF
TGTGCCAGCAGGGGGGGCAGTTTGGTCAACGAGCAGTACTTC
>-|TRBV28|TRBJ1-2|-
CASSSLLYGYTF
TGTGCCAGCAGTTCCCTACTATATGGCTACACCTTC
>-|TRBV4-2|TRBJ2-3|TRBD2
CASSQDMASGGVGDTQYF
TGTGCCAGCAGCCAAGATATGGCTAGCGGGGGGGTGGGAGATACGCAGTATTTT
>-|TRBV19|TRBJ1-3|-
CASSIRFSGNTIYF
TGTGCCAGTAGTATCCGTTTCTCTGGAAACACCATATATTTT